This paragraph covers one T cell receptor (beta chain) sequence. Its antigen is unidentified. This CDR3 has 14 amino acids. Trimming cost V 7 bases and J 4 bases; bases outside gene matches: 7. Germline lookup yields CDR1 SGHTA and CDR2 FQGNSA. 5'RACE with constant-segment primers yielded barcoded, UMI-tagged TCR alpha and TCR beta cDNA libraries. TCRdb re-analysed the 5' RACE reads in MiXCR, keeping a single row per CDR3 protein. The sample comprises 250,000 to 300,000 distinct CDR3 sequences, 15% to 20% of which are singletons, and about a fifth rests with the top ten. This specimen comes from a study of T-cell memory formation after mild COVID-19. The study's findings and limits: A second wave of clones peaked on day 37, and their SARS-CoV-2 specificity went unconfirmed. A second wave expanding day 15 to 37 was CD4+-biased; contracting clones were balanced. That cross-reactive memory joined was suggested by some responding clones appearing in pre-infection memory.

The material sequenced was PBMCs or a T cell subset sorted from them (not recorded which). The chain combines TRBV7-2 with TRBJ1-1; 9 bases line up with TRBD1. The clonotype originates from a man aged 18 to 30 who had mild COVID-19 (a few samples of this study predate the infection). Cell type and time point are not known. The CDR3 loop is CASNQHRGLTEAFF. CDR3 coding DNA: TGTGCCAGCAACCAACACAGGGGGCTCACTGAAGCTTTCTTT.